Shown below are 16 T cell receptor beta chains from a single sample sequenced in a study of cytomegalovirus exposure and HLA in healthy donors. In the PCR, 60 Vbeta and 13 Jbeta primers were used. TCRdb's table, derived via immunoSEQ multiplex PCR, lists solely in-frame clones and lacks some. Here the sample spans about 160,000 clones, approximately 70% being singletons. Sequencing input: PBMCs. The origin of the receptors is a man aged 35 to 55 in good health and CMV-seropositive.

This chain joins TRBV5-1 and TRBJ1-2; TRBD1 aligns across 7 bases. CDR1 is SGHRS, CDR2 YFSETQ, per germline. This CDR3 has 14 residues. V trimming: 4 bases; J trimming: 7 bases; junction bases outside the gene matches: 10. In DNA, the CDR3 is TGCGCCAGCAGCCCACCGACAGGGCTTTTTGGCTACACCTTC. It is translated as CASSPPTGLFGYTF.

This clone was found once. This CDR3 is CSVEDLRSSGYGYTF. Written as DNA, the CDR3 is TGCAGCGTTGAAGATTTGCGTAGCTCCGGCTATGGCTACACCTTC. The rearrangement links TRBV29-1 to TRBJ1-2; D is uncertain. The germline V gene has CDR1 SQVTM and CDR2 ANQGSEA. CDR3 size: 15 residues. V was trimmed by 0 bases and J by 4 bases, leaving 15 bases between them.

This rearrangement joins TRBV14 to TRBJ1-1; 11 bases are shared with TRBD1. The germline CDR1 and CDR2 sequences are SGHDN and FVKESK. This CDR3 spans 15 amino acids. Trimming removed 5 bases from V and 4 bases from J; junction bases left unmatched: 6. CDR3 DNA: TGTGCCAGCAGCTGGACAGGGGGCCGAAGCACTGAAGCTTTCTTT. Its translation: CASSWTGGRSTEAFF.

This chain uses TRBV4-1 with TRBJ2-3; no clear D gene. V was cut by 5 bases and J by 6 bases, with 6 bases left in between. Germline-derived CDR1 and CDR2 are MGHRA and YSYEKL. The CDR3 extends over 11 amino acids. The CDR3 bases are TGCGCCAGCAGCAGGCGGGATACGCAGTATTTT. Protein sequence: CASSRRDTQYF.

This chain uses TRBV15 with TRBJ1-6, with D possibly TRBD1 on 6 matching bases. This CDR3 is built from 19 residues. Looked up from germline, CDR1 is LNHNV and CDR2 is YYDKDF (reference sequence). Trimming left V 0 bases short and J 7 bases short, with 22 bases between. CDR3: CATSRDAAVSRGPNSPLHF. CDR3 sequence (DNA): TGTGCCACCAGCAGAGATGCCGCCGTCAGCAGGGGACCCAATTCACCCCTCCACTTT.

The chain couples TRBV2 to TRBJ2-5; 8 nucleotides line up with TRBD2. The germline CDR1 and CDR2 sequences are SNHLY and FYNNEI. The CDR3 length is 15 residues. Trimming at V came to 6 bases and at J to 5 bases, leaving 11 bases not matched to a gene. The CDR3: CASRDGQRGRETQYF. The CDR3 DNA reads as TGTGCCAGCAGGGATGGGCAGCGGGGGAGGGAGACCCAGTACTTC.

The V and J genes are TRBV11-2 and TRBJ1-1, with TRBD1 identical over 8 bases. This CDR3 is 17 amino acids long. Germline trimming cut 3 bases from V and 4 bases from J; bases unmatched to any gene: 13. The germline V gene has CDR1 SGHAT and CDR2 FQNNGV. In DNA, the CDR3 is TGTGCCAGCAGCTTTGGCCCAACAGGGGGGGGATTCACTGAAGCTTTCTTT. The encoded protein is CASSFGPTGGGFTEAFF.

The chain carries TRBV4-1 and TRBJ1-2; D is possibly TRBD1 (6 bases). V lost 0 bases and J 1 base, leaving 9 bases between the germline ends. From germline, CDR1 is MGHRA and CDR2 YSYEKL. The CDR3 is made up of 15 amino acids. The CDR3 spells CASSQDRGVNYGYTF. The CDR3 nucleotides read TGCGCCAGCAGCCAAGACAGGGGCGTTAACTATGGCTACACCTTC.

The rearrangement joins TRBV5-6 to TRBJ2-7; perhaps TRBD1 as D (5 bases). Trimming shortened V by 2 bases and J by 7 bases, and 13 bases separated the two germline ends. The germline V gene has CDR1 SGHDT and CDR2 YYEEEE. CDR3 length equals 13 residues. CDR3 in DNA: TGTGCCAGCAGCTTAAGAAGGAAGGGGGAGCAGTACTTC. This translates into CASSLRRKGEQYF.

CDR3 sequence reads: CAWSFGGNQPQHF. As DNA, the CDR3 is TGTGCCTGGAGTTTCGGGGGCAATCAGCCCCAGCATTTT. V usage is TRBV30 and J usage is TRBJ1-5; no definite D call. Trimming stripped 2 bases from V and 2 bases from J, with 7 bases between. The length of the CDR3 is 13 residues. The germline gives CDR1 GTSNPN, CDR2 SVGIG (reference sequence).

The chain combines TRBV5-8 with TRBJ2-3, with D perhaps matching TRBD1 (6 bases). Germline V gene lookup returns CDR1 SGHTS and CDR2 YDEGEE. This CDR3 comprises 16 residues. V gave up 2 bases and J gave up 1 base, with 14 bases separating them. This CDR3 is CASSFFQTGGTDTQYF. The CDR3 DNA reads TGTGCCAGCAGCTTTTTTCAGACAGGCGGCACAGATACGCAGTATTTT.

This clone was counted only a few times. The J gene is TRBJ1-5, the V gene TRBV6-5; D might be TRBD1 (6 bases). Germline values: CDR1 MNHEY, CDR2 SVGAGI. The ends were cut back, 2 bases at V and 3 bases at J, with 14 bases in the middle. The CDR3 spans 16 residues. The CDR3, as DNA: TGTGCCAGCAGTTACGCCCCCAGGGGCCCCAATCAGCCCCAGCATTTT. It specifies CASSYAPRGPNQPQHF.

The chain combines TRBV30 with TRBJ1-6; D unclear. The V end was cut by 6 bases, the J end by 9 bases, with 15 bases between. Germline CDR1 reads GTSNPN; CDR2 reads SVGIG (reference sequence). CDR3 length equals 13 residues. Written as DNA, the CDR3 is TGTGCCTGCTCGGTGGGCTACGGTTCACCCCTCCACTTT. It codes for CACSVGYGSPLHF.

The rearrangement uses TRBV18 and TRBJ2-2, with D possibly being TRBD1 (5 bases). The CDR3 runs 15 residues. With 4 bases removed from V and 6 bases from J, the gap between germline ends came to 15 bases. The germline V gene encodes CDR1 KGHSH and CDR2 LQKENI. This chain's CDR3 is CASSLEEGDPGELFF. DNA for the CDR3: TGTGCCAGCTCACTTGAAGAAGGGGATCCCGGGGAGCTGTTTTTT.

The chain couples TRBV7-9 to TRBJ2-3; 9 positions agree with TRBD1. Looked up from germline, CDR1 is SEHNR and CDR2 is FQNEAQ (reference sequence). The CDR3 length is 14 residues. Germline trimming cut 5 bases from V and 6 bases from J; bases unmatched to any gene: 6. The CDR3 coding sequence is TGTGCCAGCAGCCTCGGGACAGGGCCGGATACGCAGTATTTT. As protein: CASSLGTGPDTQYF.

The chain couples TRBV10-3 to TRBJ2-1, with 7 bases that match TRBD2. CDR1 and CDR2 (germline): ENHRY, SYGVKD. V was pared by 0 bases and J by 3 bases, with 5 bases of the junction left unmatched. This CDR3 is built from 16 residues. CDR3 protein: CAISESMAGDYNEQFF. In nucleotides, the CDR3 is TGTGCCATCAGTGAGTCGATGGCGGGGGACTACAATGAGCAGTTCTTC.